This entry features one T cell receptor beta chain sequence. The antigen it binds to is not known. No base-level quality is on record; no much larger clone is a single base apart. Including cysteine and phenylalanine, the CDR3 has 12 amino acids. Here the CDR3 DNA is all that survives: 36 bases in frame from base 1. The germline V gene gives CDR1 as SGHDT and CDR2 as YYEEEE. The junction carries 6 bases between V and J, which are trimmed by 2 bases and 3 bases respectively. These data are taken from a study of blood T cells in healthy people across ages (dated by TCRdb to about 2015). For the wider study: In model experiments, roughly one uniquely barcoded TCR beta cDNA molecule per two T cells was captured by template switching. To track age-related changes in TCR beta repertoire diversity, the study relied on deep sequencing normalized with unique cDNA molecular identifiers. The donors were split into four age groups: young (average around 15 years), middle-aged (39), aged (over 55) and long-lived (roughly 77). To avoid experimental bias, donors of different ages were distributed randomly across sequencing lanes. The study analyzed two additional independent replicas of 1 million unique cDNA reads from the same blood draw for two donors, one aged 18 to 30 and one aged 80 or older. Broad study findings and their caveats: Observed TCR beta diversity per million T cells fell roughly linearly with age, and a significant reduction was already apparent by age roughly 41. Compared with the aged group, the long-lived group had more naive CD4+ T cells, fewer expanded clones and increased TCR diversity, a pattern suggesting age selection. Total diversity estimates from one million sequenced T cells were considered lower bounds and underestimates. There was a strong correlation between observed TCR beta diversity and the percentage of naive T cells measured by flow cytometry. Donor CMV infection status was unknown, potentially confounding age-related changes in expanded clonotypes. Bulk unsorted PBMC profiling prevented conclusive comparison of naive and antigen-experienced compartments.

Donors were 35 to 40 systemically healthy Caucasian individuals from Russia aged about 6 to 100 years. Each donor gave ten milliliters of peripheral blood, collected into EDTA-treated Vacutainer tubes. Ficoll-Paque density-gradient centrifugation was used to isolate PBMCs, with at least 6.5 million per sample. Trizol reagent was used to extract total RNA from PBMCs, with at least 5.5 micrograms per sample. The percentages of naive CD45RAhigh/CD27high T cells were determined by flow cytometry on a PBMC aliquot from every donor. Receptor amplification or capture employed 5' RACE. TCRdb records Illumina HiSeq 2500 as the sequencer. A second PCR of roughly 6 to 11 cycles was run with a J-beta primer mix and a sample-barcoded 5' primer. A template-switch 5' adaptor carrying 12 random nucleotides introduced a unique molecular identifier onto each TCR beta cDNA molecule. Each sample yielded at least 3 million CDR3-containing paired-end reads. All of the RNA was converted into first-strand cDNA using the Mint cDNA synthesis kit, with a TRBC-specific oligonucleotide serving as the primer. Following uracil-DNA glycosylase treatment, a first 18-cycle PCR with universal primers M1SS and BC2_uni_R was performed on all cDNA. On the authors' methods: For normalization, 1 million high-quality reads were randomly selected from each sample, with every read carrying a distinct molecular identifier. Reads sharing molecular identifiers were discarded rather than binned into consensus sequences. MiTCR, with a Q25 quality threshold and the strictest error-elimination algorithm, was used for CDR3 identification, clonotype clustering and error correction. A nonparametric unseen species model using Euler transformation provided a lower-bound estimate of total TCR beta diversity. TCRdb reanalyzed the raw reads on its own, using fastp at Q25 for trimming and MiXCR for clone calling, and kept in-frame beta chains. Rows with a matching CDR3 protein are joined into one entry that keeps the most common DNA and genes. The V and J calls come from TCRdb's annotation, not from the publication. For this sample the table gives roughly 500,000 distinct CDR3 sequences, of which roughly 28% were detected only once. Around 18% of the sample goes to the ten largest clones.

The sample consisted of blood. This receptor chain uses TRBV5-6 and TRBJ2-7; no D segment can be confidently identified. The sequence derives from a woman aged 65 to 85 in good health. The CDR3 here reads CASSFNLYEQYF. The DNA sequence is TGTGCCAGCAGCTTTAATCTCTACGAGCAGTACTTC.